This T cell receptor (beta chain) stems from a study of regulatory T cells in long-lasting Graves disease. Study-wide findings and caveats: In persistent patients, shared public clonotypes (under 3,000) outnumbered those in new patients (966). Persistent-disease Graves' patients showed less TCR diversity than new cases.

Both iRepertoire HTBI primers and Arm-PCR of CDR3 regions were used to build the TCR beta libraries. TCRdb reanalysed the multiplex PCR reads using MiXCR and keeps one entry per CDR3 protein. The sample shows approximately 400,000 distinct CDR3 sequences, about a fifth of them seen only once. This clonotype was counted ten times or more. What it binds is unknown. Time point here: persistent/refractory GD, antithyroid drugs over 5 years with positive TRAb. Construction of the TCR library relied on RNA isolated from PBMCs. The diagnosis of Graves' disease used American Thyroid Association guidelines. Patients all came to the study from an endocrinology department in Xi'an, China. CDR1 and CDR2 (germline): KGHDR, SFDVKD. Losses at the gene ends were 2 bases for V and 3 bases for J; bases not matched to a gene: 4. The length of the CDR3 is 16 residues.

The sequence came from a female donor with Graves disease. This sequence joins TRBV24-1 and TRBJ2-2; 8 bases fit TRBD1. The source was peripheral blood mononuclear cells (PBMCs), collected when the disease was refractory, from a patient treated with antithyroid drugs. The chain's CDR3 is CATSDWTGPDTGELFF. CDR3 in DNA: TGTGCCACCAGTGATTGGACAGGGCCGGACACCGGGGAGCTGTTTTTT.